A selection of T cell receptor beta chains follows, all from one sample in a study of blood T cell repertoires in COVID-19. Sequenced by immunoSEQ multiplex PCR; TCRdb stores in-frame clones only, minus some. This table has 230,000 or so clones, around 91% appearing once. Source material: peripheral blood. These receptors were collected from a woman aged 60 to 75 with COVID-19, enrolled during active disease. CDR3s include the opening cysteine and the closing phenylalanine or tryptophan. The D gene is left open where the match is weak.

>.|TRBV7-8
CASSLAGLTYEQYF
>.|TRBV7-6
CASSLDRNTEAFF
>TRBD1|TRBV18
CASSPDRAGNQPQHF
>TRBD1|TRBV27
CASSLTGEIEAFF
>.|TRBV13
CASSYGGYEQYF
>TRBD1|TRBV5-1
CASSVGQGAYGYTF
>TRBD1|TRBV7-2
CASSRDRWGLNTEAFF
>.|TRBV28
CASCAWGHEQYF
>.|TRBV19
CASSTYRASNQPQHF
>TRBD1|TRBV9
CASTDRVYGYTF
>.|TRBV2
CARGAREETQYF
>.|TRBV18
CASSKTGISYEQYF
>.|TRBV14
CASSQDLGSRAGYTF
>TRBD2|TRBV5-4
CASSPPERGRRNEQFF
>TRBD1|TRBV27
CASSVRQGAIYEQFF
>TRBD1|TRBV6-5
CASRGQVGNTEAFF
>.|TRBV10-2
CASSEGTRTYNEQFF
>.|TRBV11-3
CASSPPGNGYTF
>.|TRBV29-1
CSAGTGGAGELFF
>TRBD1|TRBV11-2
CASSLGTGAYEQYF
>TRBD2|TRBV5-1
CASSLATSGGAYNEQFF
>.|TRBV4-3
CASSQDMGGGYTF
>.|TRBV4-3
CASSQLQGNQPQHF
>TRBD1|TRBV7-3
CASSQGTGSYEQYF
>.|TRBV3-1/TRBV3-2
CASSQVRGSSYNEQFF
>.|TRBV5-4
CASSLKQGIVNEQFF
>.|TRBV3-1/TRBV3-2
CASSQGQGSSGNTIYF
>.|TRBV7-9
CASSLDMNTEAFF
>.|TRBV4-1
CASSQEVSGVFNGYTF
>.|TRBV28
CASSTGGNTEAFF
>.|TRBV29-1
CSGQASEGEKLFF
>.|TRBV12-3/TRBV12-4
CASRDTLYEQYF
>TRBD2|TRBV3-1/TRBV3-2
CASSRTSGTNTGELFF
>.|TRBV7-9
CASSSLDSTQGNTIYF
>TRBD2|TRBV4-1
CASSQDSREGTGELFF
>TRBD1|TRBV19
CASSPGTGWGETQYF
>TRBD2|TRBV5-1
CASSFSGAVDTQYF
>TRBD2|TRBV10-3
CAISGGGTSGAGNEQFF
>.|TRBV19
CASSNGQGGVGELFF
>.|TRBV6-4
CASSDPEDNYGYTF
>.|TRBV5-8
CASSPGFGVSSGNTIYF
>.|TRBV4-3
CASSPDGGVGNYGYTF
>.|TRBV5-1
CASSSGGSEKLFF
>.|TRBV7-9
CASSLQGSVRTDTQYF
>.|TRBV24-1
CATSAAGSNQPQHF
>TRBD1|TRBV3-1/TRBV3-2
CASSQTPTSTGGSGGYTF
>.|TRBV15
CATSRDGQGRTEAFF
>TRBD1|TRBV10-3
CAISPGQGRSTEAFF
>TRBD1|TRBV5-8
CASRQGLAWANEKLFF
>.|TRBV2
CASTSDPIPNTGELFF